This is a list of T cell receptor beta chains from one sample in a study of blood T cell repertoires in COVID-19. Sequencing was performed with immunoSEQ multiplex PCR; in TCRdb, only in-frame clones are kept and a portion is missing. The table shows about 200,000 clones, with roughly 87% occurring only once. Sequenced: PBMCs or T cells enriched from blood (not recorded which). The receptors were sampled from a woman between 25 and 40 years old who had recovered from COVID-19. The conserved cysteine and the conserved F or W are not part of the CDR3 here. A D gene is named only where the DNA matches it firmly. Rows may omit the clone size; those that give it use once, few, many or a size class.

d_call,clone_size,j_call,v_call,cdr3_aa
TRBD1,NA,TRBJ1-2,TRBV11-2,ASSLGTGTDGYT
NA,NA,TRBJ1-1,TRBV5-8,ASSLGGDTEAF
NA,few,TRBJ1-5,TRBV19,ASSIGEDSNQPQH
NA,once,TRBJ1-2,TRBV5-1,ASSLGGRRAGYT
NA,NA,TRBJ2-3,TRBV18,ASSPPERGTDTQY
NA,NA,TRBJ1-2,TRBV3-1/TRBV3-2,ASSPLSGYGYT
NA,NA,TRBJ2-3,TRBV3-1/TRBV3-2,ASSHSFPQDTQY
NA,NA,TRBJ1-1,TRBV19,ASSINRVGNTEAF
TRBD1,few,TRBJ2-3,TRBV11-3,ASSLEGQGTDTQY
NA,NA,TRBJ2-5,TRBV7-2,ASSLVRTEETQY
NA,NA,TRBJ1-1,TRBV7-9,ASSRGTTPEAF
TRBD1,NA,TRBJ2-3,TRBV6-2/TRBV6-3,ASSLSTGGSQDTQY
TRBD2,NA,TRBJ2-1,TRBV4-3,ASSHRTSGSGYNEQF
TRBD1,NA,TRBJ2-7,TRBV5-4,ASSLKTGDYEQY
TRBD1,NA,TRBJ1-1,TRBV5-6,ASSLPRGRRTEAF
NA,NA,TRBJ2-2,TRBV5-1,ASSIRQNTGELF
TRBD1,NA,TRBJ2-7,TRBV30,AWSLSGTGSYEQY
TRBD2,NA,TRBJ2-5,TRBV11-2,ASRPGGQETQY
TRBD1,NA,TRBJ2-1,TRBV30,AWIITTGGMPNEQF
NA,NA,TRBJ1-2,TRBV2,ASTKGAFNYGYT
TRBD1,NA,TRBJ1-6,TRBV2,ASGRTGANSPLH